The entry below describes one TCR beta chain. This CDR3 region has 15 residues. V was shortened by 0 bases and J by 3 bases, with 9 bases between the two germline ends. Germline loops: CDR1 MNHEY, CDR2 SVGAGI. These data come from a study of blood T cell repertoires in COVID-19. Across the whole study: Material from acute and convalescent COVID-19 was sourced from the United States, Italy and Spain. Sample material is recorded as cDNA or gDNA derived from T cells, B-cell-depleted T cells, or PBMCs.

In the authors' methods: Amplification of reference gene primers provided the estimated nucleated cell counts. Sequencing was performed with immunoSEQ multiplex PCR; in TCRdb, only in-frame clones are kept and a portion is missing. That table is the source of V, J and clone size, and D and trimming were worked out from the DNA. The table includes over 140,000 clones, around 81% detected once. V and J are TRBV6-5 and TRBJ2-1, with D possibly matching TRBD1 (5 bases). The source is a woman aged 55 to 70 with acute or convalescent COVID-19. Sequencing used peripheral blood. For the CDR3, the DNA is TGTGCCAGCAGTTACTCAGGGCAGGGCTACAATGAGCAGTTCTTC. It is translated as CASSYSGQGYNEQFF.